The rows below give T cell receptor beta chains drawn from one sample of a study of metastatic and nonmetastatic thyroid tumors. TCRdb reprocessed the PCR reads using MiXCR. This sample has 30,000 to 45,000 clones, with around 21% found just once. Material for sequencing was blood. The source is a female donor with papillary thyroid cancer or a benign thyroid nodule (not recorded which). Some clones in this sample may be carry-over from other donors' samples. CDR3s include the opening cysteine and the closing phenylalanine or tryptophan. D genes are given only for firm matches. Clone size is shown for a subset of rows, as once, few, many or a class of expanded clone.

D gene: -; V gene: TRBV6-1; clone size: few; J gene: TRBJ2-6; CDR3 DNA: TGTGCCAGCGGTGAAAAGGTGGCTCGGGCCAACGTCCTGACTTTC; CDR3 protein: CASGEKVARANVLTF
D gene: -; V gene: TRBV20-1; clone size: many; J gene: TRBJ2-2; CDR3 DNA: TGCAGTGCTAGTAAGGGGCGTGGGACCGGGGAGCTGTTTTTT; CDR3 protein: CSASKGRGTGELFF
D gene: -; V gene: TRBV6-5; clone size: -; J gene: TRBJ1-2; CDR3 DNA: TGTGCCAGCAGTTACGTCGAAAAGGGGCATGGCTACACCTTC; CDR3 protein: CASSYVEKGHGYTF
D gene: -; V gene: TRBV15; clone size: many; J gene: TRBJ1-4; CDR3 DNA: TGTGCCACCAGCAGAGAGGCAGGCGAAAAACTGTTTTTT; CDR3 protein: CATSREAGEKLFF
D gene: -; V gene: TRBV6-1; clone size: many; J gene: TRBJ1-2; CDR3 DNA: TGTGCCAACAGTGAAACGGGAGATGGCTACACCTTC; CDR3 protein: CANSETGDGYTF
D gene: -; V gene: TRBV12-3/TRBV12-4; clone size: many; J gene: TRBJ1-5; CDR3 DNA: TGTGCCAGCGGTCGGCAGGACAATCAGCCCCAGCATTTT; CDR3 protein: CASGRQDNQPQHF
D gene: TRBD1; V gene: TRBV6-2/TRBV6-3; clone size: -; J gene: TRBJ1-2; CDR3 DNA: TGTGCCAGCAGTTCCGGGACAGGGGGAGCGGGTGGCTACACCTTC; CDR3 protein: CASSSGTGGAGGYTF
D gene: TRBD1; V gene: TRBV7-2; clone size: medium-sized; J gene: TRBJ1-1; CDR3 DNA: TGTGCCAGCAGTCCTGGGACAGTTGAAGCTTTCTTT; CDR3 protein: CASSPGTVEAFF
D gene: TRBD1; V gene: TRBV20-1; clone size: -; J gene: TRBJ1-4; CDR3 DNA: TGCAGTGCTAGAGTTGTGACAGGGACATGGGCTAATGAAAAACTGTTTTTT; CDR3 protein: CSARVVTGTWANEKLFF
D gene: TRBD2; V gene: TRBV12-3/TRBV12-4; clone size: few; J gene: TRBJ2-1; CDR3 DNA: TGTGCCAGCAGGCGGGGGGGCTCCTACAATTGGCAGTTCTTC; CDR3 protein: CASRRGGSYNWQFF
D gene: TRBD2; V gene: TRBV7-3; clone size: many; J gene: TRBJ2-7; CDR3 DNA: TGTGCCAGCAGCACCCTAGCGGGAGGGCCCCACGAGCAGTACTTC; CDR3 protein: CASSTLAGGPHEQYF
D gene: TRBD1; V gene: TRBV18; clone size: -; J gene: TRBJ1-3; CDR3 DNA: TGTGCCAGCTCTCGAGGGACAGACTCTGGAAACACCATATATTTT; CDR3 protein: CASSRGTDSGNTIYF
D gene: TRBD1; V gene: TRBV12-3/TRBV12-4; clone size: many; J gene: TRBJ1-4; CDR3 DNA: TGTGCCAGCAGCCGGGACAGGGGGCGGAATGAAAAACTGGTTTTT; CDR3 protein: CASSRDRGRNEKLVF
D gene: -; V gene: TRBV5-1; clone size: many; J gene: TRBJ1-1; CDR3 DNA: TGCGCCAGCAGCTTGGCCCAGTTGAACACTGAAGCTTTCTTT; CDR3 protein: CASSLAQLNTEAFF
D gene: -; V gene: TRBV5-1; clone size: many; J gene: TRBJ1-2; CDR3 DNA: TGCGCCAGCACCCGGGAGGGGCCCTCTAACTATGGCTACACCTTC; CDR3 protein: CASTREGPSNYGYTF
D gene: -; V gene: TRBV5-4; clone size: many; J gene: TRBJ2-1; CDR3 DNA: TGTGCCAGCAGCTACGCGGGACAGTCCTACAATGAGCAGTTCTTC; CDR3 protein: CASSYAGQSYNEQFF
D gene: -; V gene: TRBV12-3/TRBV12-4; clone size: few; J gene: TRBJ1-1; CDR3 DNA: TGTGCAAGCAGACCCCGGGCAAACACTGAAGCTTTCTTT; CDR3 protein: CASRPRANTEAFF
D gene: TRBD2; V gene: TRBV25-1; clone size: many; J gene: TRBJ2-3; CDR3 DNA: TGTGCCAGCAGCAGGACTAGCGGGAGCACAGATACGCAGTATTTT; CDR3 protein: CASSRTSGSTDTQYF